This T cell receptor beta chain was captured in a study of monozygotic twins with inflammatory bowel disease. Overall study findings and caveats: Variability in patient repertoires may have come partly from differing immunosuppressive treatments. IBD patients had lower TCRbeta diversity (inverse Simpson) than healthy co-twins. Fewer shared clonotypes with others were found in IBD patients than in healthy twins, especially with disease activity.

The CDR3 is made up of 15 amino acids. Germline CDR1 is SQVTM and CDR2 is ANQGSEA. As regards this clonotype: Its matching antigen is unknown.

TCRdb reanalyzed the 5' RACE reads and collapses them to one entry per CDR3 protein, without DNA. The ten top clones account for around 7.2%, within a sample of some 160,000 distinct CDR3 sequences. The V gene is TRBV29-1, the J gene TRBJ1-5; TCRdb's D gene call, TRBD1, goes unchecked for lack of DNA. The receptor comes from a human donor with ulcerative colitis or Crohn's disease, or a healthy co-twin of an affected twin (not recorded which). Sequenced: blood. The CDR3 sequence: CSVATTGVSNQPQHF.